This TCR beta chain was recorded in a study of blood T cell repertoires in COVID-19. Study summary: Acute and convalescent COVID-19 specimens originated in the United States, Italy and Spain.

The assay was immunoSEQ multiplex PCR, and TCRdb's table has in-frame clones only and misses some. In the table there are about 140,000 clones, 84% of which are singletons. V shed 5 bases and J 2 bases; nucleotides not matched to a gene: 9. CDR3 size: 16 residues. The germline CDR1 and CDR2 sequences are SGHTA and FQGNSA. This clone was recorded a few times. This chain connects TRBV7-2 to TRBJ1-3, with 7 bases matching TRBD1. Sample: peripheral blood. This receptor was taken from a man between 25 and 39 years old with COVID-19, enrolled during active disease. DNA of the CDR3: TGTGCCAGCAGCCCACTACCTACAGGGGCTGGAAACACCATATATTTT. Residues: CASSPLPTGAGNTIYF.